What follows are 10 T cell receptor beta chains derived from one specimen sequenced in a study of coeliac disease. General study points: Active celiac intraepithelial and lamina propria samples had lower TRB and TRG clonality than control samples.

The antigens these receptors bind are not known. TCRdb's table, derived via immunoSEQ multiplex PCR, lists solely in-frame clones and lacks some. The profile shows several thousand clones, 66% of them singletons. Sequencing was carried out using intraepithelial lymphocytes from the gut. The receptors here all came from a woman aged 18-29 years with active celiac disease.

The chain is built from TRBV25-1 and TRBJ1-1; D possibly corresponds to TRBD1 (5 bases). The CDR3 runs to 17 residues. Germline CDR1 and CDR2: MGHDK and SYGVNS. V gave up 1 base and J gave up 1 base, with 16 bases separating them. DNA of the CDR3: TGTGCCAGCAGTGAATTTGGGTCAGGGAGGGCGAACACTGAAGCTTTCTTT. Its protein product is CASSEFGSGRANTEAFF.

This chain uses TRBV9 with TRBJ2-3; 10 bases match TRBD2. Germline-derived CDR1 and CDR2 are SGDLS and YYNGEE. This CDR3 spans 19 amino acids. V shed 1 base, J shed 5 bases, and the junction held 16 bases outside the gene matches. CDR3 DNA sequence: TGTGCCAGCAGCGTACGGACCCCGTGGGAGCGGGGGGGCGTAGATACGCAGTATTTT. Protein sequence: CASSVRTPWERGGVDTQYF.

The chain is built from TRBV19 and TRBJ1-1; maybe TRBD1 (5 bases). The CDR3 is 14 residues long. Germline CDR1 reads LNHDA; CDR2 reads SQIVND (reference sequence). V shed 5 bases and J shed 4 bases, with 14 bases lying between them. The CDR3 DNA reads TGTGCCAGTAGTCCGATCATCACAGGCACTGAAGCTTTCTTT. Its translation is CASSPIITGTEAFF.

CDR3 sequence reads: CAISESEGRSSYEQYF. CDR3 sequence (DNA): TGTGCCATCAGTGAGTCTGAGGGAAGGAGCTCCTACGAGCAGTACTTC. The chain recombines TRBV10-3 with TRBJ2-7, with TRBD2 as a possible D gene (5 bases). The V gene's germline CDR1 is ENHRY and CDR2 SYGVKD. V gave up 0 bases and J gave up 0 bases, with 12 bases separating them. The CDR3 runs to 16 residues.

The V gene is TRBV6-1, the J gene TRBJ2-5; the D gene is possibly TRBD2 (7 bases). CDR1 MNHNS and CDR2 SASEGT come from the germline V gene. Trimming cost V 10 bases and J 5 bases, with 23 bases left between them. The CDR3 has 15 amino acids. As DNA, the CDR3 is TGTGCCACCACCTCCCGGCAGGGGAGGGGGGAGACCCAGTACTTC. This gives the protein CATTSRQGRGETQYF.

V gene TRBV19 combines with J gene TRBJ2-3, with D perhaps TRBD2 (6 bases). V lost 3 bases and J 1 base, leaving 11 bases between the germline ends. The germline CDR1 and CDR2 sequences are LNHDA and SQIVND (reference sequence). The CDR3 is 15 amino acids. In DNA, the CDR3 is TGTGCCAGTAGTATGGCGGGGCCCCGCACAGATACGCAGTATTTT. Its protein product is CASSMAGPRTDTQYF.

CDR3 DNA sequence: TGTGCCAGCAGCTTGGATAATCGCTACAATGAGCAGTTCTTC. Amino acid sequence: CASSLDNRYNEQFF. The chain has TRBV5-5 and TRBJ2-1; D not resolved. From germline, CDR1 is SGHKS and CDR2 YYEKEE (reference sequence). The CDR3 runs to 14 residues. Trimming pared 0 bases from V and 3 bases from J, leaving 7 bases between.

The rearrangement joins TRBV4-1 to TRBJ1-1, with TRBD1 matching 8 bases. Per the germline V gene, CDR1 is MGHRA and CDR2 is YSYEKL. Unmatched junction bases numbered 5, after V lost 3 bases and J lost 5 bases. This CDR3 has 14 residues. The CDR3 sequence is CASSHPGGRTEAFF. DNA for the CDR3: TGCGCCAGCAGCCATCCAGGGGGCCGGACTGAAGCTTTCTTT.

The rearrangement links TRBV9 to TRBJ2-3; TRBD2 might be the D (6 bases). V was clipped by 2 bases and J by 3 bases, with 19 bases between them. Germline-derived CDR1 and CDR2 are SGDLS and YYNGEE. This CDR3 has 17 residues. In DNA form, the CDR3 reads TGTGCCAGCAGCGTCTGCGGGACTTGCGGTGTTACAGATACGCAGTATTTT. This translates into CASSVCGTCGVTDTQYF.

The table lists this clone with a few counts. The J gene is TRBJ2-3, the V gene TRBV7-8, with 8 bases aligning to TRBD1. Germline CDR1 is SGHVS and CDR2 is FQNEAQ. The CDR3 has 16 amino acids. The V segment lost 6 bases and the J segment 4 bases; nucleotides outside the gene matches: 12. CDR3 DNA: TGTGCCAGCAGAGTGACCGGGACAGGAAGCGCAGATACGCAGTATTTT. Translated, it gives CASRVTGTGSADTQYF.